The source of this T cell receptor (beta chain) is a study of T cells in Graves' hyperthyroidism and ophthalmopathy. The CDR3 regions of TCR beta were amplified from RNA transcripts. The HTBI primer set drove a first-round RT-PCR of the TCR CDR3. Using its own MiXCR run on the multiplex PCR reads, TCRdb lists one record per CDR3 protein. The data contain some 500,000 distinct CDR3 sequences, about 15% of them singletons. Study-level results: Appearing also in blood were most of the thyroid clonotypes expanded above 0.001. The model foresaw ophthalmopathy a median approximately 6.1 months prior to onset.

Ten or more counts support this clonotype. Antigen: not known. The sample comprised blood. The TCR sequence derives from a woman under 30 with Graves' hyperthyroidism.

In DNA, the CDR3 is TGTGCCAGCAGCCAGGCCCGACAGACAGATACGCAGTATTTT. As protein: CASSQARQTDTQYF. The chain has TRBV3-1 and TRBJ2-3, with TRBD1 as a possible D gene (5 bases). CDR1 is LGHDT and CDR2 is YNNKEL in the germline V gene (reference sequence). V was pared by 3 bases and J by 3 bases, with 10 bases between. This CDR3 spans 14 amino acids.